A selection of T cell receptor beta chains follows, all from one sample in a study of blood T cell repertoires in COVID-19. Assay: immunoSEQ multiplex PCR; the TCRdb copy retains only in-frame clones and omits some. The sample records about 210,000 clones, 81% being singletons. Sequencing was carried out using PBMCs or T cells enriched from blood (not recorded which). The receptors were sampled from a man aged 35 to 55 who had recovered from COVID-19. CDR3s include the opening cysteine and the closing phenylalanine or tryptophan. Each record gives: CDR3 protein, CDR3 DNA, D gene, V gene, clone size, J gene. The D gene is left open where the match is weak. Only some rows state a clone size, as once, few, many or a class for expanded clones.

CDR3: CASLGMGGTEAFF; DNA: TGTGCCAGCCTCGGAATGGGGGGCACTGAAGCTTTCTTT; D: .; V: TRBV6-6; size: .; J: TRBJ1-1
CDR3: CAIGLAGSNEQFF; DNA: TGTGCCATCGGACTAGCGGGAAGCAATGAGCAGTTCTTC; D: TRBD2; V: TRBV10-3; size: .; J: TRBJ2-1
CDR3: CASSLDRANTEAFF; DNA: TGCGCCAGCAGCTTGGACAGGGCGAACACTGAAGCTTTCTTT; D: .; V: TRBV5-1; size: .; J: TRBJ1-1
CDR3: CSVEGHSTYGYTF; DNA: TGCAGCGTTGAGGGACACTCTACCTATGGCTACACCTTC; D: .; V: TRBV29-1; size: .; J: TRBJ1-2
CDR3: CASHRGLDTEAFF; DNA: TGTGCCAGCCACAGGGGGTTGGACACTGAAGCTTTCTTT; D: TRBD1; V: TRBV2; size: .; J: TRBJ1-1
CDR3: CASSPRSLSTDTQYF; DNA: TGTGCCAGCAGCCCCCGGAGCCTGAGCACAGATACGCAGTATTTT; D: .; V: TRBV9; size: .; J: TRBJ2-3
CDR3: CASGPPWSGGRTDTQYF; DNA: TGTGCTAGTGGTCCCCCCTGGAGCGGGGGTCGGACAGATACGCAGTATTTT; D: TRBD2; V: TRBV12-5; size: .; J: TRBJ2-3
CDR3: CASSWDRAGQPQHF; DNA: TGTGCCAGCAGCTGGGACAGGGCCGGTCAGCCCCAGCATTTT; D: TRBD1; V: TRBV7-2; size: .; J: TRBJ1-5
CDR3: CASSLQGFTGAFF; DNA: TGTGCCAGCAGCCTACAGGGTTTCACAGGAGCTTTCTTT; D: .; V: TRBV5-4; size: .; J: TRBJ1-1
CDR3: CATSDDREETQYF; DNA: TGTGCCACCAGTGACGACAGGGAAGAGACCCAGTACTTC; D: TRBD1; V: TRBV24-1; size: .; J: TRBJ2-5
CDR3: CASSLFESGANVLTF; DNA: TGCGCCAGCAGCTTGTTCGAGTCTGGGGCCAACGTCCTGACTTTC; D: .; V: TRBV5-1; size: .; J: TRBJ2-6
CDR3: CASSEQGGQPQHF; DNA: TGTGCCAGCAGTGAACAGGGTGGACAGCCCCAGCATTTT; D: .; V: TRBV6-4; size: .; J: TRBJ1-5
CDR3: CASSFGTGLGGYTF; DNA: TGTGCCAGCAGTTTTGGGACAGGGCTAGGGGGCTACACCTTC; D: TRBD1; V: TRBV27; size: .; J: TRBJ1-2
CDR3: CASTPGTVSTDTQYF; DNA: TGTGCCAGTACCCCCGGGACAGTCTCCACAGATACGCAGTATTTT; D: TRBD1; V: TRBV19; size: .; J: TRBJ2-3
CDR3: CASSLGAGWSSEQYF; DNA: TGTGCCAGCAGCTTAGGTGCAGGGTGGAGTTCCGAGCAGTACTTC; D: .; V: TRBV7-9; size: .; J: TRBJ2-7
CDR3: CASSSTDHEQYF; DNA: TGTGCCAGCAGCTCGACAGACCACGAGCAGTACTTC; D: .; V: TRBV7-9; size: .; J: TRBJ2-7
CDR3: CASSPPQGAYEQYF; DNA: TGTGCCAGCTCACCGCCACAGGGGGCCTACGAGCAGTACTTC; D: TRBD1; V: TRBV18; size: .; J: TRBJ2-7
CDR3: CASSFSSLIGGRGVKSSYNEQFF; DNA: TGTGCCAGCAGCTTTTCATCCCTTATTGGTGGGCGGGGGGTCAAGAGCTCCTACAATGAGCAGTTCTTC; D: TRBD2; V: TRBV13; size: .; J: TRBJ2-1
CDR3: CASSLIAGGRTDTQYF; DNA: TGTGCCAGCAGCCTAATAGCGGGGGGACGCACAGATACGCAGTATTTT; D: TRBD2; V: TRBV7-8; size: .; J: TRBJ2-3
CDR3: CASSTRLKWDSDNTPNNEQFF; DNA: TGTGCCAGCAGCACCCGCCTAAAGTGGGACAGCGACAATACCCCTAACAATGAGCAGTTCTTC; D: TRBD1; V: TRBV9; size: .; J: TRBJ2-1
CDR3: CASSLSGSANEKLFF; DNA: TGTGCCAGCAGCTTATCTGGCTCAGCTAATGAAAAACTGTTTTTT; D: .; V: TRBV9; size: .; J: TRBJ1-4
CDR3: CASSNYYGYTF; DNA: TGTGCCAGTAGTAACTACTATGGCTACACCTTC; D: .; V: TRBV19; size: .; J: TRBJ1-2
CDR3: CASSPDSYYGNTIYF; DNA: TGTGCCAGCAGTCCCGACAGCTACTATGGAAACACCATATATTTT; D: .; V: TRBV2; size: few; J: TRBJ1-3
CDR3: CASSFQGDQPQHF; DNA: TGCGCCAGCAGCTTTCAGGGCGATCAGCCCCAGCATTTT; D: .; V: TRBV5-1; size: .; J: TRBJ1-5
CDR3: CASSQGPANYGYTF; DNA: TGTGCCAGCAGCCAAGGGCCAGCTAACTATGGCTACACCTTC; D: .; V: TRBV3-1/TRBV3-2; size: .; J: TRBJ1-2
CDR3: CASSPRVGQPQHF; DNA: TGTGCCAGCAGCCCCCGAGTGGGCCAGCCCCAGCATTTT; D: .; V: TRBV7-2; size: .; J: TRBJ1-5
CDR3: CAISESVPGQGTGELFF; DNA: TGTGCCATCAGTGAGTCTGTCCCGGGACAGGGCACCGGGGAGCTGTTTTTT; D: TRBD1; V: TRBV10-3; size: .; J: TRBJ2-2
CDR3: CASSPSWGVAGNTIYF; DNA: TGTGCCAGCTCACCGAGCTGGGGGGTAGCTGGAAACACCATATATTTT; D: .; V: TRBV18; size: .; J: TRBJ1-3
CDR3: CASSSKDSYEQYF; DNA: TGTGCCAGCAGCTCCAAGGACAGCTACGAGCAGTACTTC; D: .; V: TRBV7-2; size: .; J: TRBJ2-7
CDR3: CSVGRTGQNTEAFF; DNA: TGCAGCGTGGGTCGGACAGGGCAGAACACTGAAGCTTTCTTT; D: TRBD1; V: TRBV29-1; size: .; J: TRBJ1-1
CDR3: CASSLDSDNQPQHF; DNA: TGTGCCAGCAGTCTAGACAGTGACAATCAGCCCCAGCATTTT; D: .; V: TRBV2; size: .; J: TRBJ1-5
CDR3: CASTGQGNTGELFF; DNA: TGTGCCAGCACTGGACAGGGAAACACCGGGGAGCTGTTTTTT; D: TRBD1; V: TRBV4-2; size: .; J: TRBJ2-2
CDR3: CASSPTGGNEQFF; DNA: TGTGCCAGCAGTCCCACAGGGGGCAATGAGCAGTTCTTC; D: TRBD1; V: TRBV12-3/TRBV12-4; size: .; J: TRBJ2-1
CDR3: CASSPTHALRHDEQFF; DNA: TGTGCCAGCAGCCCCACCCACGCACTCAGACATGATGAGCAGTTCTTC; D: .; V: TRBV3-1/TRBV3-2; size: .; J: TRBJ2-1
CDR3: CASSLLAGEPEQFF; DNA: TGTGCCAGCAGCTTACTAGCGGGAGAACCTGAGCAGTTCTTC; D: TRBD2; V: TRBV5-4; size: few; J: TRBJ2-1
CDR3: CASSPLGTGTGELFF; DNA: TGCGCCAGCAGCCCTCTCGGGACAGGCACCGGGGAGCTGTTTTTT; D: TRBD1; V: TRBV5-1; size: many; J: TRBJ2-2
CDR3: CSVESPIREGDYGYTF; DNA: TGCAGCGTTGAAAGTCCAATCAGGGAAGGGGACTATGGCTACACCTTC; D: .; V: TRBV29-1; size: .; J: TRBJ1-2
CDR3: CASSIRDNYEQYF; DNA: TGTGCCAGTAGTATAAGGGACAACTACGAGCAGTACTTC; D: .; V: TRBV19; size: once; J: TRBJ2-7
CDR3: CASSLSFIAGELFF; DNA: TGTGCCAGCAGCCTAAGCTTTATCGCCGGGGAGCTGTTTTTT; D: .; V: TRBV7-9; size: .; J: TRBJ2-2
CDR3: CASSLVGSTEAFF; DNA: TGTGCCAGCAGTTTAGTAGGGAGCACTGAAGCTTTCTTT; D: .; V: TRBV12-3/TRBV12-4; size: .; J: TRBJ1-1
CDR3: CASSAKQGWHGGGYTF; DNA: TGTGCCAGCAGTGCTAAACAGGGGTGGCATGGGGGCGGCTACACCTTC; D: TRBD1; V: TRBV2; size: .; J: TRBJ1-2
CDR3: CAGHAGGQGGYTF; DNA: TGTGCCGGACACGCCGGGGGGCAAGGGGGCTACACCTTC; D: .; V: TRBV30; size: .; J: TRBJ1-2
CDR3: CASSFGGRTEAFF; DNA: TGTGCCAGCAGCTTCGGGGGGCGCACTGAAGCTTTCTTT; D: .; V: TRBV5-4; size: once; J: TRBJ1-1
CDR3: CASSTGTGQQPQHF; DNA: TGTGCCAGCAGCACGGGGACAGGGCAGCAGCCCCAGCATTTT; D: TRBD1; V: TRBV9; size: .; J: TRBJ1-5
CDR3: CASSLGAGVGTDTQYF; DNA: TGTGCCAGCAGCTTGGGAGCGGGAGTCGGCACAGATACGCAGTATTTT; D: TRBD2; V: TRBV5-4; size: .; J: TRBJ2-3
CDR3: CASSPGRNSGNTIYF; DNA: TGTGCCAGTAGTCCAGGGCGAAACTCTGGAAACACCATATATTTT; D: .; V: TRBV19; size: .; J: TRBJ1-3
CDR3: CASSSPYYNSPLHF; DNA: TGTGCCAGCAGTTCCCCTTACTATAATTCACCCCTCCACTTT; D: .; V: TRBV6-5; size: .; J: TRBJ1-6
CDR3: CASSFVGRTGLGGPYNEQFF; DNA: TGCGCCAGCAGCTTTGTGGGCCGGACAGGCCTAGGGGGGCCCTACAATGAGCAGTTCTTC; D: .; V: TRBV5-1; size: few; J: TRBJ2-1
CDR3: CASSPLPGTQHTGELFF; DNA: TGCGCCAGCAGCCCCCTCCCCGGGACACAGCACACCGGGGAGCTGTTTTTT; D: .; V: TRBV5-1; size: .; J: TRBJ2-2
CDR3: CASSIGTGGGSQPQHF; DNA: TGTGCCAGTAGTATAGGGACAGGGGGCGGGAGTCAGCCCCAGCATTTT; D: TRBD1; V: TRBV19; size: .; J: TRBJ1-5
CDR3: CASSPTSSPSEAFF; DNA: TGTGCCAGCAGCCCCACCTCCAGTCCCTCCGAAGCTTTCTTT; D: .; V: TRBV7-6; size: .; J: TRBJ1-1
CDR3: CASSPLTRQGVDYGYTF; DNA: TGTGCCAGCAGCCCCTTGACCCGACAGGGGGTCGACTATGGCTACACCTTC; D: TRBD1; V: TRBV7-8; size: .; J: TRBJ1-2